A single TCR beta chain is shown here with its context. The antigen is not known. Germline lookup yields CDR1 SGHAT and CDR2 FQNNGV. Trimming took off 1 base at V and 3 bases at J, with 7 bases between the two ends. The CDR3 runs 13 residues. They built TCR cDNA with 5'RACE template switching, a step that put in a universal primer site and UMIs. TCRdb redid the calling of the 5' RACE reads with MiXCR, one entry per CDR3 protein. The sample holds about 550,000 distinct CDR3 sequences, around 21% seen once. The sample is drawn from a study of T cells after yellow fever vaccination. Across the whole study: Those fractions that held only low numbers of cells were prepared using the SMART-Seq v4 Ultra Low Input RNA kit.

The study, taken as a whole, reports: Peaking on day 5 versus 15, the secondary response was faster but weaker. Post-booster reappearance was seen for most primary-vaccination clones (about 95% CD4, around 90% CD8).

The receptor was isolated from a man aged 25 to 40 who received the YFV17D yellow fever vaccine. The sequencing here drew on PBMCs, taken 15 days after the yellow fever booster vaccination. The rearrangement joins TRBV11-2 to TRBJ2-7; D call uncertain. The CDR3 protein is CASSLGLFYEQYF. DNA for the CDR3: TGTGCCAGCAGCTTAGGGTTATTCTACGAGCAGTACTTC.